Listed below are T cell receptor beta chains from one sample, sequenced in a study of T-cell reconstitution after alpha-beta-depleted transplantation in children. One entry per CDR3 protein results from TCRdb running MiXCR on the PCR reads. The data contain 500,000 to 650,000 distinct CDR3 sequences, about 10% of them singletons. Sequenced material: PBMCs, mostly from graft donor cells, taken 180 days after TCRalphabeta/CD19-depleted stem cell transplant. The receptors were sampled from a female patient between 2 and 15 years old who had a stem cell transplant for aplastic anemia, so the T cells may come from the graft donor. Both conserved end residues are part of each CDR3. A D gene is named only where the DNA matches it firmly. A clone size is listed for some rows: how often the clone was seen (once, few, many), or a class if it is expanded.

D: TRBD1
size: NA
J: TRBJ1-1
V: TRBV7-9
CDR3: CASSPKDRAKMNTEAFF
DNA: TGTGCCAGCAGCCCAAAGGACAGGGCCAAGATGAACACTGAAGCTTTCTTT

D: NA
size: few
J: TRBJ1-3
V: TRBV20-1
CDR3: CSARDLREGISGNTIYF
DNA: TGCAGTGCTAGAGATCTCCGAGAGGGGATAAGTGGAAACACCATATATTTT

D: NA
size: NA
J: TRBJ1-2
V: TRBV29-1
CDR3: CSYSLADRFGYTF
DNA: TGCAGCTATTCCCTGGCGGATCGCTTCGGCTACACCTTC

D: TRBD1
size: NA
J: TRBJ2-7
V: TRBV20-1
CDR3: CSGRTGFYEQYF
DNA: TGCAGTGGCCGGACAGGTTTCTACGAGCAGTACTTC

D: TRBD2
size: many
J: TRBJ2-7
V: TRBV12-3/TRBV12-4
CDR3: CASSLIAGVGYEQYF
DNA: TGTGCCAGCAGTTTAATAGCGGGAGTGGGTTACGAGCAGTACTTC

D: NA
size: NA
J: TRBJ2-7
V: TRBV28
CDR3: CASSLYPRATYEQYF
DNA: TGTGCCAGCAGTTTATACCCCAGGGCCACCTACGAGCAGTACTTC

D: NA
size: NA
J: TRBJ2-1
V: TRBV9
CDR3: CASSVVPDPYNEQFF
DNA: TGTGCCAGCAGCGTAGTACCGGACCCCTACAATGAGCAGTTCTTC

D: NA
size: few
J: TRBJ1-2
V: TRBV25-1
CDR3: CASPPTVEGSYTF
DNA: TGTGCCAGCCCTCCGACGGTCGAGGGGAGCTACACCTTC

D: NA
size: NA
J: TRBJ1-1
V: TRBV6-2/TRBV6-3
CDR3: CASSRMENTEAFF
DNA: TGTGCCAGCAGTAGAATGGAGAACACTGAAGCTTTCTTT

D: NA
size: NA
J: TRBJ2-1
V: TRBV6-1
CDR3: CASSELAGTSYNEQFF
DNA: TGTGCCAGCAGTGAACTGGCGGGGACCTCCTACAATGAGCAGTTCTTC

D: NA
size: NA
J: TRBJ2-2
V: TRBV6-2/TRBV6-3
CDR3: CASSYGRRTGELFF
DNA: TGTGCCAGCAGTTACGGCCGACGAACCGGGGAGCTGTTTTTT

D: TRBD2
size: NA
J: TRBJ2-5
V: TRBV20-1
CDR3: CSANRLAGRKETQYF
DNA: TGCAGTGCTAACAGACTAGCGGGAAGGAAGGAGACCCAGTACTTC

D: NA
size: few
J: TRBJ2-2
V: TRBV5-1
CDR3: CASSSSDTGELFF
DNA: TGCGCCAGCAGCTCGAGTGACACCGGGGAGCTGTTTTTT

D: NA
size: many
J: TRBJ2-5
V: TRBV6-2/TRBV6-3
CDR3: CATQRDNQETQYF
DNA: TGTGCCACCCAACGGGACAACCAAGAGACCCAGTACTTC

D: TRBD2
size: few
J: TRBJ2-1
V: TRBV7-2
CDR3: CASSLGLASEQFF
DNA: TGTGCCAGCAGCTTGGGACTAGCGAGTGAGCAGTTCTTC

D: TRBD1
size: few
J: TRBJ1-5
V: TRBV12-3/TRBV12-4
CDR3: CASSAGGELWQPQHF
DNA: TGTGCCAGCAGTGCAGGGGGCGAACTGTGGCAGCCCCAGCATTTT

D: TRBD2
size: NA
J: TRBJ2-2
V: TRBV20-1
CDR3: CSARERLAGTTGELFF
DNA: TGCAGTGCTAGAGAGCGCCTAGCGGGAACCACCGGGGAGCTGTTTTTT

D: TRBD2
size: NA
J: TRBJ2-1
V: TRBV20-1
CDR3: CSQAGVAFNEQFF
DNA: TGCAGCCAAGCGGGAGTGGCTTTCAATGAGCAGTTCTTC

D: NA
size: NA
J: TRBJ1-1
V: TRBV28
CDR3: CASSPFRGLMNTEAFF
DNA: TGTGCCAGCAGCCCATTCCGGGGGCTAATGAACACTGAAGCTTTCTTT

D: NA
size: NA
J: TRBJ2-1
V: TRBV3-1
CDR3: CASSRFGGIGSYNEQFF
DNA: TGTGCCAGCAGCCGGTTTGGGGGTATTGGCTCCTACAATGAGCAGTTCTTC

D: TRBD2
size: few
J: TRBJ2-2
V: TRBV7-3
CDR3: CASSLTIAGVTGELFF
DNA: TGTGCCAGCAGCTTAACGATAGCGGGTGTTACCGGGGAGCTGTTTTTT

D: TRBD1
size: few
J: TRBJ1-1
V: TRBV12-3/TRBV12-4
CDR3: CASSYRGQGVTEAFF
DNA: TGTGCCAGCAGTTATCGGGGACAGGGGGTAACTGAAGCTTTCTTT

D: NA
size: few
J: TRBJ2-3
V: TRBV20-1
CDR3: CSAQGDSTDTQYF
DNA: TGCAGTGCTCAAGGGGATAGCACAGATACGCAGTATTTT

D: NA
size: few
J: TRBJ1-5
V: TRBV7-2
CDR3: CASSQVPSDQPQHF
DNA: TGTGCCAGCAGCCAAGTCCCGTCAGATCAGCCCCAGCATTTT

D: NA
size: many
J: TRBJ2-2
V: TRBV18
CDR3: CASSPALLNTGELFF
DNA: TGTGCCAGCTCACCAGCGCTCCTGAACACCGGGGAGCTGTTTTTT

D: TRBD1
size: NA
J: TRBJ1-1
V: TRBV5-1
CDR3: CASSGQGKNTEAFF
DNA: TGCGCCAGCAGCGGACAGGGGAAGAACACTGAAGCTTTCTTT